This T cell receptor beta chain was sequenced for a study of low-dose radiotherapy and immunotherapy resistance in tumors. This clonotype was counted only a few times. Primers used for first-strand cDNA, a TRAV- and TRBV-specific set, covered both alpha and beta chains. It was with a constant-region primer and a V-primer adapter that TCRs were amplified over roughly 19 PCR cycles. In TCRdb, the reads were re-called with MiXCR into one record per CDR3 protein. The table has about 11,000 distinct CDR3 sequences, about 51% seen once; the top ten hold about 8%. V was pared by 0 bases and J by 3 bases, with 10 bases between. CDR1 and CDR2 (germline): SGDLS, YYNGEE. CDR3 length: 15 amino acids.

This chain links TRBV9 with TRBJ1-5; D is possibly TRBD1 (6 bases). The sequence was collected from a human donor with advanced metastatic prostate, ovarian, gallbladder or colorectal cancer (not recorded which). This table probably holds off-target reads from a library built for another chain. CDR3 sequence reads: CASSVEGGINQPQHF. The CDR3 DNA reads as TGTGCCAGCAGCGTAGAGGGGGGAATCAATCAGCCCCAGCATTTT.